This T cell receptor (beta chain) was retrieved from a study of metastatic and nonmetastatic thyroid tumors. Across the whole study: Samples came from malignant and benign thyroid patients, and repertoires were compared across blood and tumor or nodule tissue.

The CDR3 consists of 16 residues. Germline lookup yields CDR1 SGHRS and CDR2 YFSETQ. Trimming cost V 2 bases and J 8 bases, with 20 bases left between them. Thyroid surgery had not been preceded by any treatment in any patient. Original processing notes: In papillary thyroid cancer, a distant-metastasis classifier was built using CDR3 differences across clinicopathological groups. From the PCR reads, TCRdb re-called clones with MiXCR. What appears here as the V and J calls and clone size reflects TCRdb's work, not the paper's. The sample has some 13,000 clones, about 21% seen once. Ten or more counts support this clone.

Sequences were obtained from adjacent normal tissue. The chain carries TRBV5-1 and TRBJ2-1; a possible D gene is TRBD1 (6 bases). The TCR was taken from a female donor with papillary thyroid cancer or a benign thyroid nodule (not recorded which). Some clones in this sample may be carry-over from other donors' samples. DNA of the CDR3: TGCGCCAGCAGCTTACACCAGGGGACCTTCTCAGATGAGCAGTTCTTC. Translated: CASSLHQGTFSDEQFF.